This TCR beta chain originates from a study of T cells after yellow fever vaccination. Points from the study as a whole: Although most clonotypes did not, a small share appeared in both CD4 and CD8 compartments.

With regard to this clonotype: Antigen unknown.

The CDR3 is made up of 13 amino acids. Germline V CDR1 and CDR2: MNHNS, SASEGT. V lost 7 bases and J lost 4, with 13 bases in between. Template switching by 5'RACE produced TCR cDNA, adding a universal primer site and UMIs. TCRdb used MiXCR to reprocess the 5' RACE reads, holding one entry per CDR3 protein. Of 500,000 to 650,000 distinct CDR3 sequences in the sample, about 13% were seen once. This sequence originates from a man aged 25 to 45 who received the YFV17D yellow fever vaccine. V is TRBV6-1 and J is TRBJ1-2; D might be TRBD1 (6 bases). The sample in question was PBMCs, obtained on the day of the yellow fever booster vaccination. The CDR3 nucleotides read TGTGCCAGCACCCCGGGACAAGCCTATGGCTACACCTTC. It specifies CASTPGQAYGYTF.